The rows below give T cell receptor beta chains drawn from one sample of a study of cytotoxic CD8 clonotypes in ibrutinib-treated CLL. The method was immunoSEQ multiplex PCR; TCRdb's version includes in-frame clones alone and lacks a portion of them. The sample lists 250,000 to 350,000 clones; 65% to 85% were seen once. The sample in question was PBMCs, obtained at disease progression, from a patient treated with ibrutinib. These receptor sequences come from a human donor with chronic lymphocytic leukemia. Each CDR3 is given with its conserved first and last residue. The D gene is left open where the match is weak. Part of the rows lack a size; the others show once, few, many or a class for expanded clones.

TRBJ2-1,TRBV5-4,-,-,CASSTRRGGNNEQFF,TGTGCCAGCAGCACCCGCAGGGGCGGGAACAATGAGCAGTTCTTC
TRBJ2-7,TRBV28,-,TRBD2,CASSLGLLAGEASGTIYEQYF,TGTGCCAGCAGTTTAGGGTTGCTGGCAGGGGAAGCTAGCGGGACAATCTACGAGCAGTACTTC
TRBJ2-7,TRBV5-6,once,TRBD2,CASSLSAGGPHEQYF,TGTGCCAGCAGCTTGAGTGCGGGAGGGCCCCACGAGCAGTACTTC
TRBJ2-3,TRBV9,-,-,CASSVDRAHSTDTQYF,TGTGCCAGCAGCGTAGACAGGGCCCATAGCACAGATACGCAGTATTTT
TRBJ1-2,TRBV6-4,-,TRBD1,CASTPNRDRYYGYTF,TGTGCCAGCACCCCAAATCGGGACAGATACTATGGCTACACCTTC
TRBJ1-1,TRBV10-3,-,TRBD1,CAIRSGTALGLDTEAFF,TGTGCCATTAGATCCGGGACAGCATTAGGTCTGGACACTGAAGCTTTCTTT
TRBJ1-1,TRBV10-3,-,-,CAISEEGRPATAFF,TGTGCCATCAGTGAGGAGGGAAGGCCTGCCACAGCTTTCTTT
TRBJ1-3,TRBV4-1,-,-,CASSQRTGYSGGNTIYF,TGCGCCAGCAGCCAGCGAACAGGCTACTCGGGAGGAAACACCATATATTTT
TRBJ2-7,TRBV9,-,-,CASSVADFGDYEQYF,TGTGCCAGCAGCGTAGCGGATTTTGGAGACTACGAGCAGTACTTC
TRBJ2-7,TRBV7-8,few,-,CASSFRDGPVYEQYF,TGTGCCAGCAGTTTCCGGGACGGACCAGTATACGAGCAGTACTTC
TRBJ2-1,TRBV29-1,-,TRBD1,CSVIYRGFYNEQFF,TGCAGCGTAATTTACAGGGGTTTCTACAATGAGCAGTTCTTC
TRBJ2-5,TRBV7-2,-,TRBD1,CASSSGQGSRTQYF,TGTGCCAGCAGCTCCGGACAGGGGTCTCGGACCCAGTACTTC
TRBJ2-7,TRBV5-1,-,TRBD2,CASSLVSGSSYEQYF,TGCGCCAGCAGCTTGGTTAGCGGGAGCTCCTACGAGCAGTACTTC
TRBJ2-1,TRBV29-1,once,TRBD2,CSVNYVGLARGNEQFF,TGCAGCGTTAATTACGTGGGACTAGCTCGTGGCAATGAGCAGTTCTTC
TRBJ1-1,TRBV18,few,-,CASSPGFGIEAFF,TGTGCCAGCTCACCGGGGTTCGGGATTGAAGCTTTCTTT
TRBJ2-1,TRBV2,-,-,CASRGRGTYNEQFF,TGTGCCAGCCGGGGGCGGGGGACCTACAATGAGCAGTTCTTC
TRBJ2-7,TRBV28,-,TRBD2,CASSLGPSGGAGQYF,TGTGCCAGCAGTTTAGGTCCTAGCGGGGGCGCTGGGCAGTACTTC
TRBJ2-7,TRBV9,-,TRBD1,CASSVSGTGNYEQYF,TGTGCCAGCAGCGTATCCGGGACAGGGAACTACGAGCAGTACTTC
TRBJ2-3,TRBV7-2,-,-,CASSPRPNWDTQYF,TGTGCCAGCAGCCCCCGACCTAATTGGGATACGCAGTATTTT
TRBJ2-3,TRBV5-1,-,-,CASSQGSTDTQYF,TGCGCCAGCAGCCAGGGCTCAACAGATACGCAGTATTTT
TRBJ2-7,TRBV9,-,-,CASSSPGVHQQYF,TGTGCCAGCAGCTCCCCCGGAGTTCATCAGCAGTACTTC
TRBJ1-3,TRBV19,-,-,CASIKWASSGNTIYF,TGTGCCAGTATCAAATGGGCCAGCTCTGGAAACACCATATATTTT
TRBJ2-7,TRBV5-1,-,-,CASSLGGQISYEQYF,TGCGCCAGCAGCTTGGGCGGACAGATCTCCTACGAGCAGTACTTC
TRBJ2-5,TRBV11-2,-,TRBD2,CASRGLAGGKGETQYF,TGTGCCAGCAGGGGACTAGCGGGAGGAAAAGGAGAGACCCAGTACTTC
TRBJ1-5,TRBV4-1,-,-,CASSPVLNSNQPQHF,TGCGCCAGCAGCCCGGTCCTTAATAGCAATCAGCCCCAGCATTTT
TRBJ1-1,TRBV6-5,-,TRBD1,CASGTGGSSEAFF,TGTGCCAGCGGTACAGGGGGCTCTTCTGAAGCTTTCTTT
TRBJ2-7,TRBV7-9,-,-,CASSLIQISEQYF,TGTGCCAGCAGCTTAATACAGATTTCCGAGCAGTACTTC
TRBJ2-3,TRBV27,few,-,CASSLSRGGGFADTQYF,TGTGCCAGCAGTTTATCTCGCGGGGGCGGCTTCGCAGATACGCAGTATTTT
TRBJ2-3,TRBV2,-,-,CASGRTHSPDTQYF,TGTGCCAGCGGAAGGACCCACTCGCCAGATACGCAGTATTTT
TRBJ2-7,TRBV7-2,-,-,CASSLSPPPDEQYF,TGTGCCAGCAGCTTATCCCCTCCTCCGGACGAGCAGTACTTC
TRBJ2-7,TRBV27,-,-,CASSFPGTASKQYF,TGTGCCAGCAGTTTCCCAGGGACCGCCTCGAAGCAGTACTTC
TRBJ2-3,TRBV9,-,TRBD2,CASSVLTLSGTKADTQYF,TGTGCCAGCAGCGTTTTAACCCTGTCCGGGACTAAAGCAGATACGCAGTATTTT